This T cell receptor beta chain was identified during a study of blood T cell repertoires in COVID-19. In the authors' methods: Counts of nucleated cells, estimated from reference gene primer amplification, were obtained. Profiled with immunoSEQ multiplex PCR; TCRdb holds only in-frame clones, not every one. D and trimming come from the DNA, and the V and J calls and clone size come from that table. This table has roughly 70,000 clones, 70% to 90% appearing once. CDR3 length: 14 amino acids. Germline V gene sequence: CDR1 SGHRS, CDR2 YFSETQ. V gave up 1 base and J gave up 0 bases, with 2 bases separating them. For this clone: The same CDR3 can be traced to other DNA sequences in this sample.

The clonotype comes from a human donor in a cohort sampled during active COVID-19. The J gene is TRBJ2-6, the V gene TRBV5-1; D gene uncertain. Sequencing was performed on peripheral blood. CDR3 DNA sequence: TGCGCCAGCAGCTTGTACTCTGGGGCCAACGTCCTGACTTTC. The encoded protein is CASSLYSGANVLTF.